Each of the 17 T cell receptor beta chains below was sequenced from the same sample in a study of cytomegalovirus exposure and HLA in healthy donors. Profiled with immunoSEQ multiplex PCR; TCRdb holds only in-frame clones, not every one. The sample carries under 250,000 clones, 87% recorded once. Sequenced sample: PBMCs. The receptors here all came from a man in his late teens or twenties in good health and CMV-seronegative.

The rearrangement joins TRBV27 to TRBJ2-3, with TRBD1 identical over 12 bases. This CDR3 region has 14 residues. Germline CDR1 and CDR2: MNHEY and SMNVEV (reference sequence). Trimming took 5 bases from V and 6 from J; bases not matched to a gene: 3. In DNA, the CDR3 is TGTGCCAGCAGTGGGACAGGGGGCATCGATACGCAGTATTTT. Translation: CASSGTGGIDTQYF.

V usage is TRBV7-2 and J usage is TRBJ1-5, with a weak D call TRBD1 (5 bases). Germline-derived CDR1 and CDR2 are SGHTA and FQGNSA. The CDR3 contains 14 residues. V lost 2 bases to trimming and J lost 4 bases, with 9 bases between them. The CDR3 DNA follows: TGTGCCAGCAGCTTATATGGGGCTAATCAGCCCCAGCATTTT. Translating gives CASSLYGANQPQHF.

The rearrangement joins TRBV18 to TRBJ2-5; TRBD2 matches 7 bases. Germline V gene data show CDR1 as KGHSH and CDR2 as LQKENI. The CDR3 is 12 amino acids. The J segment lost 5 bases and the V segment lost 6 bases, leaving 3 bases of the junction unmatched. As DNA, the CDR3 is TGTGCCAGCTCTCCGACTAGCGAGACCCAGTACTTC. It yields the protein CASSPTSETQYF.

The J gene is TRBJ1-2, the V gene TRBV6-5; 9 bases match TRBD1. The CDR3 covers 14 residues. Trimming at V came to 11 bases and at J to 4 bases, leaving 11 bases not matched to a gene. Germline V CDR1 and CDR2: MNHEY, SVGAGI. The CDR3 region is CAALASGQGYGYTF. The CDR3 DNA reads TGTGCCGCCTTAGCCTCGGGACAGGGCTATGGCTACACCTTC.

This rearrangement joins TRBV5-1 to TRBJ1-1; D uncertain. This CDR3 is built from 10 residues. Germline V lookup: CDR1 SGHRS, CDR2 YFSETQ. V gave up 4 bases and J gave up 9 bases, with 7 bases separating them. The CDR3 region has the DNA TGCGCCAGCAGCATGTCTCAAGCTTTCTTT. Its protein is CASSMSQAFF.

The rearrangement joins TRBV7-2 to TRBJ1-6; 9 bases match TRBD1. Germline V lookup: CDR1 SGHTA, CDR2 FQGNSA. Trimming cost V 5 bases and J 10 bases; bases outside gene matches: 6. This CDR3 spans 14 amino acids. DNA of the CDR3: TGTGCCAGCAGCCTAGGGACAGGGAAATCACCCCTCCACTTT. Translation: CASSLGTGKSPLHF.

The gene calls are TRBV11-2 and TRBJ2-1; the match to TRBD1 covers 9 bases. V lost 5 bases and J lost 2; bases outside the gene matches: 10. CDR1 is SGHAT and CDR2 is FQNNGV in the germline V gene. The length of the CDR3 is 17 residues. The chain's CDR3 is CASSLKGDRAAYNEQFF. DNA for the CDR3: TGTGCCAGCAGCCTAAAAGGGGACAGGGCAGCCTACAATGAGCAGTTCTTC.

The chain links TRBV30 to TRBJ2-5, with 7 bases aligning to TRBD2. The CDR3 extends over 12 amino acids. The V gene end was trimmed by 4 bases and the J gene end by 5 bases; junction bases not matched to a gene: 4. Germline loops: CDR1 GTSNPN, CDR2 SVGIG (reference sequence). The CDR3 DNA follows: TGTGCCTGGAATCTCGGGGGGGAGACCCAGTACTTC. Protein sequence: CAWNLGGETQYF.

The rearrangement uses TRBV5-6 and TRBJ2-7, with TRBD1 identical over 11 bases. The V gene's germline CDR1 is SGHDT and CDR2 YYEEEE. The CDR3 totals 14 residues. V was pared by 4 bases and J by 2 bases, with 2 bases of the junction left unmatched. The CDR3 nucleotides are TGTGCCAGCAGCCAGGGACAGGGGGCCTACGAGCAGTACTTC. Translated, it gives CASSQGQGAYEQYF.

Comment on this clone: Relative to the germline gene, one junction end is altered; a read error may explain this. V is TRBV2 and J is TRBJ2-7; 11 nucleotides align to TRBD2. Germline CDR1 and CDR2: SNHLY and FYNNEI. The CDR3 is made up of 16 amino acids. This chain's CDR3 is CASTELAGASLGEQYF. CDR3 DNA sequence: TGTGCCAGCACTGAACTAGCGGGAGCGTCTCTGGGCGAGCAGTACTTC.

The rearrangement uses TRBV6-5 and TRBJ1-2; 12 bases fit TRBD1. CDR1 and CDR2 from the germline V gene are MNHEY and SVGAGI. This CDR3 is 16 amino acids long. The trim removed 0 bases at V and 8 bases at J, leaving 7 bases unmatched. In nucleotides, the CDR3 is TGTGCCAGCAGTTACTCGTTTACCGGGACAGGGGGCGGCTACACCTTC. It specifies CASSYSFTGTGGGYTF.

The chain is built from TRBV7-2 and TRBJ2-7; D not certain. The germline CDR1 and CDR2 sequences are SGHTA and FQGNSA. The CDR3 loop spans 13 amino acids. Trimming took off 1 base at V and 3 bases at J, with 7 bases between the two ends. The CDR3 DNA follows: TGTGCCAGCAGCTTAGGATCACTCTACGAGCAGTACTTC. Translation: CASSLGSLYEQYF.

The chain is built from TRBV5-1 and TRBJ1-6, with D possibly being TRBD1 (6 bases). This CDR3 has 13 amino acids. V was pared by 3 bases and J by 7 bases, with 8 bases between. The germline V gene has CDR1 SGHRS and CDR2 YFSETQ. The CDR3 bases are TGCGCCAGCAGCTCCACAGGGAATTCACCCCTCCACTTT. Translation: CASSSTGNSPLHF.

The rearrangement uses TRBV9 and TRBJ2-3; a weak D match, TRBD1 (5 bases). Trimming removed 1 base at V and 3 bases at J, with 15 bases between. CDR3 length: 16 amino acids. Germline V gene lookup returns CDR1 SGDLS and CDR2 YYNGEE. As DNA, the CDR3 is TGTGCCAGCAGCGTATCGCCAGGGTCGCAGACAGATACGCAGTATTTT. This gives the protein CASSVSPGSQTDTQYF.

The V gene is TRBV9, the J gene TRBJ2-1, with 9 bases lining up with TRBD2. After removal of 0 bases from V and 4 bases from J, the junction contained 14 bases not matched to a gene. CDR3 length: 19 amino acids. In germline, CDR1 is SGDLS, CDR2 YYNGEE. This chain's CDR3 is CASSVGSLRGGLQYNEQFF. The CDR3 DNA follows: TGTGCCAGCAGCGTAGGTTCTTTGCGGGGGGGCCTGCAATACAATGAGCAGTTCTTC.

This CDR3 is CASSQDWGRASEKLFF. The DNA for the CDR3 is TGCGCCAGCAGCCAAGATTGGGGCAGGGCGTCGGAAAAACTGTTTTTT. V and J are TRBV4-3 and TRBJ1-4, with D tentatively TRBD1 (5 bases). The V and J ends lost 0 bases and 8 bases respectively, with 16 bases between them. This CDR3 spans 16 amino acids. Germline V gives CDR1 LGHNA, CDR2 YSLEER.

This clone was seen only once. The chain's CDR3 is CASSPTTGVDTQYF. In nucleotides, the CDR3 is TGTGCCAGCAGCCCTACGACGGGGGTAGATACGCAGTATTTT. The chain recombines TRBV11-3 with TRBJ2-3; weak D call: TRBD2 (6 bases). The CDR3 extends over 14 amino acids. V dropped 5 bases and J dropped 5 bases, with 14 bases sitting between them. The V gene's germline CDR1 is SGHNT and CDR2 YENEEA.